The rows below give T cell receptor beta chains drawn from one sample of a study of regulatory T cells in long-lasting Graves disease. Each CDR3 protein gets one entry after TCRdb re-called the multiplex PCR reads with MiXCR. The data contain fewer than 650,000 distinct CDR3 sequences, around 15% of them singletons. The data were also submitted as part of a second study, on T cells in Graves' hyperthyroidism and ophthalmopathy.

The sample was peripheral blood mononuclear cells (PBMCs), taken at new diagnosis, from a patient treated with antithyroid drugs. The receptors shown here come from a young woman with Graves disease. The CDR3 runs from the conserved cysteine through the conserved F or W. The D gene is left open where the match is weak. Only some rows state a clone size, as once, few, many or a class for expanded clones.

>TRBJ1-3|.|TRBV7-9|.|15
TGTGCCAGCAGCAATCAGGGGATTCCTGGAAACACCATATATTTT
CASSNQGIPGNTIYF
>TRBJ1-4|.|TRBV6-1|many|14
TGTGCCAGCAGTGCACAGGGTGAGAGGGAAAAACTGTTTTTT
CASSAQGEREKLFF
>TRBJ1-2|TRBD1|TRBV18|.|14
TGTGCCAGCTCACCGATCGGACAGGGCAGCGGCTACACCTTC
CASSPIGQGSGYTF
>TRBJ2-1|TRBD2|TRBV6-1|few|14
TGTGCCAGCAGCGAGACTAGCGGGAGGGGTGAGCAGTTCTTC
CASSETSGRGEQFF
>TRBJ1-2|.|TRBV9|.|15
TGTGCCAGCAATGGGCGGGAGGGCCCTAACTATGGCTACACCTTC
CASNGREGPNYGYTF
>TRBJ2-2|.|TRBV4-2|once|15
TGTGCCAGCAGCCAAGTAAGGGACCCCCCCGGGGAGCTGTTTTTT
CASSQVRDPPGELFF
>TRBJ1-6|.|TRBV24-1|many|13
TGTGCCACCCGGAGCTCCTATAATTCACCCCTCCACTTT
CATRSSYNSPLHF
>TRBJ2-2|.|TRBV24-1|many|17
TGTGCCACCAGCTCCCCAGAATGGACTACCTTCCGCGGGGAGCTGTTTTTT
CATSSPEWTTFRGELFF
>TRBJ2-2|TRBD1|TRBV5-1|.|16
TGCGCCAGCCGAACCCGGGACAGAGTTTCTTCCGGGGAGCTGTTTTTT
CASRTRDRVSSGELFF
>TRBJ2-1|TRBD2|TRBV28|many|18
TGTGCCAGCAGATCAGGACTAGCGGGAGGGAGCTCCTACAATGAGCAGTTCTTC
CASRSGLAGGSSYNEQFF
>TRBJ1-5|.|TRBV20-1|.|13
TGCAGTGCTAGTTCCCCCGCGGATCAGCCCCAGCATTTT
CSASSPADQPQHF
>TRBJ1-2|TRBD1|TRBV20-1|many|17
TGCAGTGCTAGAGCCAGTATTTATTTCGACAGGGGGAGGGGCTACACCTTC
CSARASIYFDRGRGYTF
>TRBJ1-1|TRBD1|TRBV27|.|14
TGTGCCAGTTACAGGGGGCTGGGGGGTCCTGAAGCTTTCTTT
CASYRGLGGPEAFF
>TRBJ2-2|.|TRBV30|many|14
TGTGCCTGGATTGGGGTTGGGGCCACCGGGGAGCTGTTTTTT
CAWIGVGATGELFF
>TRBJ2-1|.|TRBV2|many|12
TGTGCCAGCAGGGGTTCCTACAATGAGCAGTTCTTC
CASRGSYNEQFF
>TRBJ1-1|TRBD1|TRBV6-2/TRBV6-3|many|13
TGTGCCAGCAGTTATCGGCAGGGGGCGGAAGCTTTCTTT
CASSYRQGAEAFF
>TRBJ2-7|TRBD1|TRBV15|.|15
TGTGCCACCAGCAGAGACGGGACAGGGCTCTACGAGCAGTACTTC
CATSRDGTGLYEQYF
>TRBJ2-7|TRBD1|TRBV19|once|14
TGTGCCAGTGCGAGGGGACAGGGGGGATACGAGCAGTACTTC
CASARGQGGYEQYF
>TRBJ1-6|.|TRBV5-1|.|13
TGCGCCAGCAGCTTGCCCGATAATTCACCCCTCCACTTT
CASSLPDNSPLHF
>TRBJ2-7|TRBD1|TRBV7-2|many|14
TGTGCCAGCAGCCACCGGGACAGCTCCTACGAGCAGTACTTC
CASSHRDSSYEQYF
>TRBJ1-2|.|TRBV5-6|.|13
TGTGCCAGCAGCTTGGGACAGTTCTCTGGCTACACCTTC
CASSLGQFSGYTF
>TRBJ2-1|TRBD2|TRBV3-1|few|16
TGTGCCAGCAGCCCCCGGTGGAAGCGGGAGGGATATGAGCAGTTCTTC
CASSPRWKREGYEQFF
>TRBJ2-7|TRBD2|TRBV7-9|.|16
TGTGCCAGCAGCTCCTCTTGGCGGGAGGGTGGTGACGAGCAGTACTTC
CASSSSWREGGDEQYF
>TRBJ1-6|.|TRBV3-1|many|13
TGTGCCAGCAGCCAAGTCGGCAATTCACCCCTCCACTTT
CASSQVGNSPLHF
>TRBJ2-2|TRBD1|TRBV18|few|16
TGTGCCAGCTCACCTTTCGACAGGGGAATGCCCGGGGAGCTGTTTTTT
CASSPFDRGMPGELFF
>TRBJ1-1|.|TRBV2|.|14
TGTGCCAGCAGTGAACAGGGAGGATGGGCTGAAGCTTTCTTT
CASSEQGGWAEAFF
>TRBJ1-5|.|TRBV6-5|many|17
TGTGCCAGCAGTTACTTAGCGTCGGGTCGGAGCCATCAGCCCCAGCATTTT
CASSYLASGRSHQPQHF
>TRBJ2-3|.|TRBV19|few|12
TGTGCCAGTAGTATTTGGGGAGATACGCAGTATTTT
CASSIWGDTQYF
>TRBJ2-1|TRBD2|TRBV4-1|.|15
TGCGCCAGCAGCCCCGGGGGAGGGTTCTACAATGAGCAGTTCTTC
CASSPGGGFYNEQFF
>TRBJ2-3|TRBD2|TRBV18|few|15
TGTGCCAGCAGCGCGACTAGCGGTACCACAGATACGCAGTATTTT
CASSATSGTTDTQYF
>TRBJ1-2|.|TRBV3-1|few|15
TGTGCCAGCAGCCCAGAGGGGTTTCTGGGCTATGGCTACACCTTC
CASSPEGFLGYGYTF
>TRBJ2-1|.|TRBV11-2|.|13
TGTGCCAGCCAGAAGCCGGTCGAGAATGAGCAGTTCTTC
CASQKPVENEQFF
>TRBJ1-6|.|TRBV5-6|.|15
TGTGCCAGCAGCCTGAGAGGGAGTTTTAATTCACCCCTCCACTTT
CASSLRGSFNSPLHF
>TRBJ1-5|.|TRBV28|many|15
TGTGCCAGCAGTTTAGTACCAGGGACGCTCCAGCCCCAGCATTTT
CASSLVPGTLQPQHF
>TRBJ2-7|.|TRBV6-5|many|15
TGTGCCAGCAGTTACTCGTACGGGAGTGGGTACGAGCAGTACTTC
CASSYSYGSGYEQYF
>TRBJ2-1|.|TRBV7-2|.|11
TGTGCCAGCAGCGCGGGACAGAAGCAGTTCTTC
CASSAGQKQFF
>TRBJ1-5|TRBD1|TRBV12-3/TRBV12-4|many|14
TGTGCCAGCAGTTTTCAAACAGGGGGCCAGCCCCAGCATTTT
CASSFQTGGQPQHF
>TRBJ1-6|.|TRBV7-2|.|13
TGTGCCACCGGTCCCCGGTTCAATTCACCCCTCCACTTT
CATGPRFNSPLHF
>TRBJ1-5|.|TRBV5-1|many|14
TGCGCCAGCAGCCCCGAACCGGTGAATCAGCCCCAGCATTTT
CASSPEPVNQPQHF
>TRBJ2-7|TRBD2|TRBV6-1|many|16
TGTGCCAGCAAATATGGCGGGAGAACTCGGTCCTACGAGCAGTACTTC
CASKYGGRTRSYEQYF
>TRBJ2-7|.|TRBV6-2/TRBV6-3|few|13
TGTGCCAGCAGAGGGACCTCAAATTACGAGCAGTACTTC
CASRGTSNYEQYF
>TRBJ1-6|.|TRBV27|.|13
TGTGCCAGCAGTTTCAGGGCCGATTCACCCCTCCACTTT
CASSFRADSPLHF
>TRBJ2-5|TRBD2|TRBV27|.|16
TGTGCCAGCAGTCCCATTCGGGCTAGCGGACAAGAGACCCAGTACTTC
CASSPIRASGQETQYF
>TRBJ2-1|TRBD2|TRBV27|many|14
TGTGCCAGCAGTTCGGGACTAGGCTACAATGAGCAGTTCTTC
CASSSGLGYNEQFF
>TRBJ2-3|TRBD2|TRBV7-2|many|16
TGTGCCAGCAGCCTAGGACTAGCGGGACACACAGATACGCAGTATTTT
CASSLGLAGHTDTQYF
>TRBJ1-1|.|TRBV7-9|many|15
TGTGCCAGCAGCTTACGGAGGTTCATGAACACTGAAGCTTTCTTT
CASSLRRFMNTEAFF
>TRBJ2-1|.|TRBV24-1|many|14
TGTGCCACCAGTGATTGGGGGGTCTACAATGAGCAGTTCTTC
CATSDWGVYNEQFF
>TRBJ2-5|TRBD1|TRBV12-3/TRBV12-4|few|16
TGTGCCAGCAGCCCCACCCCGGACAGGGTAAAAGAGACCCAGTACTTC
CASSPTPDRVKETQYF
>TRBJ2-5|TRBD2|TRBV6-1|many|16
TGTGCCAGCAGTCACGGTGCGGGGGGCTGGTCGGAGACCCAGTACTTC
CASSHGAGGWSETQYF
>TRBJ2-1|.|TRBV18|many|16
TGTGCCAGCTCACCAATGGCTCCAAGCTCCTACAATGAGCAGTTCTTC
CASSPMAPSSYNEQFF
>TRBJ2-2|.|TRBV29-1|.|12
TGCAGCGTTGATACTGGCACCGGGGAGCTGTTTTTT
CSVDTGTGELFF
>TRBJ1-2|.|TRBV30|many|11
TGTGCCTGGAGGGCCCCGGGAGGCTACACCTTC
CAWRAPGGYTF
>TRBJ1-6|.|TRBV6-1|many|15
TGTGCCAGCAGTCCCCCTACGGAGGGTTATTCACCCCTCCACTTT
CASSPPTEGYSPLHF
>TRBJ2-1|TRBD2|TRBV24-1|.|17
TGTGCCACCAGTGACCGTAGCGGGAGGGCCATTTGGAATGAGCAGTTCTTC
CATSDRSGRAIWNEQFF
>TRBJ2-2|.|TRBV7-2|many|15
TGTGCCAGCAGCTTAAAAAAGGGGAGCGGCGGGGAGCTGTTTTTT
CASSLKKGSGGELFF
>TRBJ2-2|TRBD1|TRBV12-3/TRBV12-4|many|16
TGTGCCAGCACTAAAGGGGGCCCCGCGAACACCGGGGAGCTGTTTTTT
CASTKGGPANTGELFF
>TRBJ2-3|TRBD2|TRBV5-1|many|16
TGCGCCAGCAGCTTAAGCGGGAGGCCCCTTGCAGATACGCAGTATTTT
CASSLSGRPLADTQYF
>TRBJ1-2|.|TRBV28|many|15
TGTGCCAGCAGTTTCTTGGACGGCTCAGGGGATGGCTACACCTTC
CASSFLDGSGDGYTF
>TRBJ2-7|.|TRBV13|few|14
TGTGCCAGCAGCCTTACACTAGCTCGGTACGAGCAGTACTTC
CASSLTLARYEQYF
>TRBJ1-3|.|TRBV28|.|16
TGTGCCAGCAGTTTTGTTTCGTCGGCCATGCGGGGCACCATATATTTT
CASSFVSSAMRGTIYF